A selection of T cell receptor beta chains follows, all from one sample in a study of blood T cells in healthy people across ages. Each CDR3 protein gets one entry after TCRdb re-called the 5' RACE reads with MiXCR. The table has about 680,000 distinct CDR3 sequences, around 45% seen once. Sequenced: blood. These receptors came from a woman in her sixties in good health. Both conserved end residues are part of each CDR3. A D gene is named only where the DNA matches it firmly. Only some rows state a clone size, as once, few, many or a class for expanded clones.

j_call,d_call,v_call,clone_size,cdr3_aa,cdr3_nt
TRBJ2-7,TRBD1,TRBV20-1,-,CSARPGQGDDEQYF,TGCAGTGCTAGACCGGGACAGGGCGACGACGAGCAGTACTTC
TRBJ2-5,-,TRBV7-9,-,CASSLDLRGETQYF,TGTGCCAGCAGCTTAGATCTTCGCGGAGAGACCCAGTACTTC
TRBJ2-3,TRBD2,TRBV7-3,-,CASSPNGVAGDTQYF,TGTGCCAGCAGCCCCAACGGGGTAGCGGGAGATACGCAGTATTTT
TRBJ2-7,TRBD2,TRBV28,-,CASSLWAGGGSLQYF,TGTGCCAGCAGTTTATGGGCGGGAGGGGGCTCGTTGCAGTACTTC
TRBJ2-1,TRBD2,TRBV12-3/TRBV12-4,many,CASRLLAGDYNEQFF,TGTGCCAGCAGGCTACTAGCGGGAGACTACAATGAGCAGTTCTTC
TRBJ2-1,-,TRBV29-1,few,CSVGGRANEQFF,TGCAGCGTTGGAGGCAGGGCCAATGAGCAGTTCTTC
TRBJ2-7,TRBD2,TRBV7-2,-,CASTIKAGGTYEQYF,TGTGCCAGCACCATAAAAGCGGGAGGAACCTACGAGCAGTACTTC
TRBJ2-1,TRBD2,TRBV12-3/TRBV12-4,-,CASTPLAGVGEQFF,TGTGCCAGCACCCCTCTAGCGGGGGTTGGTGAGCAGTTCTTC
TRBJ1-2,-,TRBV6-5,-,CASKGGHYTF,TGTGCCAGCAAGGGTGGGCATTACACCTTC
TRBJ2-5,TRBD1,TRBV24-1,-,CATSDSGQGQETQYF,TGTGCCACCAGTGACTCCGGACAGGGCCAAGAGACCCAGTACTTC
TRBJ2-3,-,TRBV10-3,many,CAISDERSGGDTQYF,TGTGCCATCAGTGATGAGCGGAGTGGGGGCGATACGCAGTATTTT
TRBJ2-7,-,TRBV20-1,-,CSADGDSYEQYF,TGCAGTGCGGACGGAGACTCCTACGAGCAGTACTTC
TRBJ2-3,-,TRBV5-1,few,CASSLSASGTDTQYF,TGCGCCAGCAGCTTGTCGGCTAGCGGCACAGATACGCAGTATTTT
TRBJ1-5,-,TRBV7-2,-,CASSPITQSNQPQHF,TGTGCCAGCAGCCCGATTACCCAGTCCAATCAGCCCCAGCATTTT
TRBJ2-1,TRBD2,TRBV20-1,few,CSARDPNSGREDEQFF,TGCAGTGCTAGAGATCCGAACTCGGGGCGGGAGGATGAGCAGTTCTTC
TRBJ1-2,-,TRBV4-3,-,CASSQEWQDGYGYTF,TGCGCCAGCAGCCAAGAATGGCAGGATGGCTATGGCTACACCTTC
TRBJ2-2,TRBD2,TRBV6-2/TRBV6-3,-,CASTRGTSGINTGELFF,TGTGCCAGCACCCGCGGGACTAGCGGGATTAACACCGGGGAGCTGTTTTTT
TRBJ2-1,TRBD1,TRBV7-9,few,CASNPGTGSRSSYNEQFF,TGTGCCAGCAACCCCGGGACAGGGAGCCGCTCGTCCTACAATGAGCAGTTCTTC
TRBJ1-2,TRBD1,TRBV27,few,CASSAPGQGGNYGYTF,TGTGCCAGCAGTGCGCCGGGACAGGGGGGTAACTATGGCTACACCTTC
TRBJ2-5,-,TRBV18,-,CASSPGGPFQETQYF,TGTGCCAGCTCACCGGGCGGGCCATTCCAAGAGACCCAGTACTTC
TRBJ2-1,-,TRBV7-9,-,CACSITRGSTRNEQFF,TGTGCCTGCAGCATCACCCGGGGTTCCACACGGAATGAGCAGTTCTTC
TRBJ2-1,-,TRBV29-1,few,CSVERVLGANEQFF,TGCAGCGTTGAACGGGTACTAGGGGCCAATGAGCAGTTCTTC